This record concerns one T cell receptor beta chain sequence. Unique molecular identifiers were included in an RNA-based 3' RACE TCR library. TCRdb reprocessed the 3' RACE reads with MiXCR, giving one entry per CDR3 protein. The sample contains around 15,000 distinct CDR3 sequences, about 3.6% of which appear only once. V was shortened by 3 bases and J by 6 bases, with 9 bases between the two germline ends. Germline V gene sequence: CDR1 MDHEN, CDR2 SYDVKM. This CDR3 has 13 amino acids. Treatment here: PENTA 11 planned treatment interruption arm or continuous ART arm. Participants had taken at least three-drug ART for at least 24 weeks. At least 5 million viable PBMCs were required per cryopreserved sample. This record belongs to a study of HIV-infected children after antiretroviral therapy interruption. Study summary: Continuous-treatment children had median age about 8 years, interruption roughly 10 years. EBV and CMV exposure was recorded in most children.

The input for sequencing was CD45RO+ CD8+ T cells from PBMCs, pooled from several time points, taken from a donor given antiretroviral therapy, either interrupted or continuous. Subset noted: memory CD8+ CD45RO+ CD45RA- T cells. The rearrangement joins TRBV28 to TRBJ1-3; D unresolved. This TCR was sampled from a pool of human donors with HIV. CDR3 in DNA: TGTGCCAGCAGTTTGCGGGGTGAAAACACCATATATTTT. It codes for CASSLRGENTIYF.